This T cell receptor (beta chain) was recorded in a study of Graves' ophthalmopathy and Graves' hyperthyroidism. Amplifying from RNA transcripts, the study obtained TCR beta CDR3 regions. HTBI-primed first-round RT-PCR preceded second-round multiplex PCR. TCRdb re-called the multiplex PCR reads with MiXCR, one entry per CDR3 protein. The table has some 390,000 distinct CDR3 sequences, about 16% seen once. Germline CDR1 GTSNPN, CDR2 SVGIG (reference sequence). There are 16 residues in the CDR3. Trimming cost V 2 bases and J 0 bases, with 17 bases left between them. This clonotype was counted many times.

The TCR originated in a young woman with Graves' ophthalmopathy. What was sequenced was peripheral blood. The chain combines TRBV30 with TRBJ2-7; maybe TRBD1 (5 bases). The CDR3 coding sequence is TGTGCCTGGAGTCCACCTACAGGCCTCAGCTCCTACGAGCAGTACTTC. Translation gives CAWSPPTGLSSYEQYF.